One sample yielded the 19 T cell receptor beta chains listed below, sequenced in a study of T cell repertoires in ileal Crohn's disease. Repertoires were generated with immunoSEQ multiplex PCR, while TCRdb's copy carries only in-frame clones and drops some. The sample comprises roughly 4,000 clones, 60% to 85% of which are singletons, and more than 15% rests with the top ten. The sequencing input was ileal tissue. These receptors were obtained from an adult with Crohn's disease.

The chain is built from TRBV2 and TRBJ1-2; D gene unclear. The V end was cut by 0 bases, the J end by 1 base, with 3 bases between. The CDR3 consists of 13 residues. CDR1 and CDR2 from the germline V gene are SNHLY and FYNNEI. The CDR3 region has the DNA TGTGCCAGCAGTGAAGCTTATAACTATGGCTACACCTTC. It is translated as CASSEAYNYGYTF.

The rearrangement links TRBV9 to TRBJ2-5; D unresolved. The V and J ends lost 4 bases and 5 bases respectively, with 15 bases between them. The CDR3 has 14 residues. In germline, CDR1 is SGDLS, CDR2 YYNGEE. The DNA of the CDR3 is TGTGCCAGCAGCCCCCTTCTTATTTCGGAGACCCAGTACTTC. This translates into CASSPLLISETQYF.

As for this clone: The sample holds other DNA sequences that translate to the same CDR3. This sequence joins TRBV27 and TRBJ1-3; D call uncertain. The CDR3 spans 15 residues. With 0 bases removed from V and 3 bases from J, the gap between germline ends came to 9 bases. Looked up from germline, CDR1 is MNHEY and CDR2 is SMNVEV (reference sequence). CDR3 nucleotide sequence: TGTGCCAGCAGTTTATCTGGATGGAGTGGAAACACCATATATTTT. Amino acids: CASSLSGWSGNTIYF.

V and J are TRBV9 and TRBJ2-3; 11 bases agree with TRBD2. Trimming removed 0 bases from V and 3 bases from J; junction bases left unmatched: 6. The V gene's germline CDR1 is SGDLS and CDR2 YYNGEE. The CDR3 is 17 residues long. CDR3: CASSVVGSGRATDTQYF. CDR3 coding DNA: TGTGCCAGCAGCGTAGTCGGTAGCGGGAGGGCGACAGATACGCAGTATTTT. The full variable domain, its missing parts supplied by reference TRBV9 and TRBJ2-3, is DSGVTQTPKHLITATGQRVTLRCSPRSGDLSVYWYQQSLDQGLQFLIQYYNGEERAKGNILERFSAQQFPDLHSELNLSSLELGDSALYFCASSVVGSGRATDTQYFGPGTRLTVL.

This clone has a handful of counts. The rearrangement joins TRBV11-1 to TRBJ2-5; 12 nucleotides align to TRBD2. Germline values: CDR1 SGHAT, CDR2 FQDESV (reference sequence). The length of the CDR3 is 18 residues. Trimming removed 1 base from V and 0 bases from J; junction bases left unmatched: 6. The CDR3 DNA reads as TGTGCCAGCAGCTTAGGACTAGCGGGGGTCCCGTACCAAGAGACCCAGTACTTC. Translation: CASSLGLAGVPYQETQYF.

This clone has just a few counts. The chain has TRBV4-2 and TRBJ2-5, with 10 nucleotides matching TRBD2. V was pared by 0 bases and J by 1 base, with 5 bases of the junction left unmatched. The CDR3 has 17 residues. The germline V gene has CDR1 LGHNA and CDR2 YNFKEQ. The CDR3 here is CASSQEQREGPQETQYF. The CDR3 DNA follows: TGTGCCAGCAGCCAAGAACAGCGGGAGGGCCCCCAAGAGACCCAGTACTTC.

The chain couples TRBV11-1 to TRBJ1-2; 9 nucleotides agree with TRBD1. The CDR3 contains 15 residues. The V segment lost 5 bases and the J segment 3 bases; nucleotides outside the gene matches: 7. From germline, CDR1 is SGHAT and CDR2 FQDESV (reference sequence). The CDR3 DNA reads TGTGCCAGCAGCCCGCGGGACAGGGCCTACTATGGCTACACCTTC. It is translated as CASSPRDRAYYGYTF. The full variable domain, rest sourced from reference TRBV11-1 and TRBJ1-2, is EAEVAQSPRYKITEKSQAVAFWCDPISGHATLYWYRQILGQGPELLVQFQDESVVDDSQLPKDRFSAERLKGVDSTLKIQPAELGDSAMYLCASSPRDRAYYGYTFGSGTRLTVV.

The J gene is TRBJ1-2, the V gene TRBV6-1; 7 bases are shared with TRBD1. Germline V gene data show CDR1 as MNHNS and CDR2 as SASEGT. Trimming cost V 3 bases and J 2 bases; bases outside gene matches: 6. The CDR3 is 15 amino acids. CDR3 bases: TGTGCCAGCAGTGACCCAGGACAGGCGAACTATGGCTACACCTTC. Translated: CASSDPGQANYGYTF.

This rearrangement joins TRBV29-1 to TRBJ1-4; 9 nucleotides align to TRBD1. Germline CDR1 SQVTM, CDR2 ANQGSEA. CDR3 length equals 13 residues. Losses at the gene ends were 5 bases for V and 7 bases for J; bases not matched to a gene: 5. The chain's CDR3 is CSVPDRGREKLFF. CDR3 DNA: TGCAGCGTTCCGGACAGGGGCCGTGAAAAACTGTTTTTT.

The chain couples TRBV19 to TRBJ2-7, with 10 bases fitting TRBD1. The germline V gene encodes CDR1 LNHDA and CDR2 SQIVND (reference sequence). The CDR3 consists of 14 residues. V lost 5 bases and J lost 5; bases outside the gene matches: 6. The CDR3 is CASSEVTGGNEQYF. The CDR3 nucleotides are TGTGCCAGTAGTGAGGTGACAGGGGGCAACGAGCAGTACTTC. Complete variable domain (other parts from reference TRBV19 and TRBJ2-7): DGGITQSPKYLFRKEGQNVTLSCEQNLNHDAMYWYRQDPGQGLRLIYYSQIVNDFQKGDIAEGYSVSREKKESFPLTVTSAQKNPTAFYLCASSEVTGGNEQYFGPGTRLTVT.

V usage is TRBV15 and J usage is TRBJ1-1; tentative D call: TRBD1 (5 bases). The CDR3 runs 13 residues. Germline CDR1 reads LNHNV; CDR2 reads YYDKDF (reference sequence). Trimming removed 6 bases from V and 1 base from J, with 9 bases in between. The CDR3 loop is CATRGHPNTEAFF. As DNA, the CDR3 is TGTGCCACCAGAGGACACCCGAACACTGAAGCTTTCTTT.

This clone was seen a handful of times. This chain connects TRBV5-4 to TRBJ2-5; possible D gene TRBD2, 5 bases. The J call is doubtful: the DNA matches TRBJ2-7 better. This CDR3 is 12 amino acids long. Germline V gene sequence: CDR1 SGHNT, CDR2 YYREEE (reference sequence). This CDR3 is CASSLDFHEQYF. CDR3 DNA sequence: TGTGCCAGCAGCCTGGACTTCCACGAGCAGTACTTC.

This clone was recorded once. The CDR3 region has the DNA TGTGCCAGCAGCTTAACAAACTCCTACGAGCAGTACTTC. As protein: CASSLTNSYEQYF. The J gene is TRBJ2-7, the V gene TRBV7-2; D is unresolved. The CDR3 runs 13 residues. The germline V gene has CDR1 SGHTA and CDR2 FQGNSA. Trimming cost V 2 bases and J 0 bases, with 5 bases left between them.

The table lists this clone with a few counts. The chain is built from TRBV7-9 and TRBJ1-6; 7 nucleotides match TRBD1. Germline V gives CDR1 SEHNR, CDR2 FQNEAQ (reference sequence). V dropped 4 bases and J dropped 3; count of bases not matched to a gene: 6. The CDR3 is 16 amino acids. As DNA, the CDR3 is TGTGCCAGCAGCTCTATCCGACAGGGCTATAATTCACCCCTCCACTTT. Its translation: CASSSIRQGYNSPLHF.

This clone was detected once. CDR3: CATSRDRAGGYTF. For the CDR3, the DNA is TGTGCCACCAGCAGGGACAGGGCAGGTGGCTACACCTTC. The chain employs TRBV15 and TRBJ1-2; 8 nucleotides align to TRBD1. The CDR3 contains 13 residues. Unmatched junction bases numbered 4, after V lost 3 bases and J lost 7 bases. CDR1 LNHNV and CDR2 YYDKDF come from the germline V gene (reference sequence).

The chain links TRBV7-9 to TRBJ1-3; D is unresolved. Germline CDR1 and CDR2: SEHNR and FQNEAQ (reference sequence). V lost 2 bases, J lost 2 bases, and 10 bases lay in between. The CDR3 extends over 15 amino acids. CDR3 residues: CASSLKGGTGNTIYF. The CDR3 DNA is TGTGCCAGCAGCTTAAAGGGAGGGACTGGAAACACCATATATTTT.

The CDR3 here is CASRGGLAGSGETQYF. The DNA of the CDR3 is TGTGCCAGCAGGGGGGGACTAGCGGGAAGCGGTGAGACCCAGTACTTC. The chain uses TRBV5-4 and TRBJ2-5, with TRBD2 matching over 13 bases. CDR3 size: 16 residues. Germline V CDR1 and CDR2: SGHNT, YYREEE (reference sequence). V lost 5 bases, J lost 5 bases, and 9 bases stayed unmatched.

The chain has TRBV6-5 and TRBJ2-3; D not resolved. The CDR3 loop spans 13 amino acids. Trimming removed 6 bases at V and 4 bases at J, with 11 bases between. CDR1 is MNHEY and CDR2 is SVGAGI in the germline V gene. Written as DNA, the CDR3 is TGTGCCAGCAGCCGCGACGGAGCAGATACGCAGTATTTT. It is translated as CASSRDGADTQYF.

The J gene is TRBJ1-5, the V gene TRBV19; no firm D call. There are 13 residues in the CDR3. Germline loops: CDR1 LNHDA, CDR2 SQIVND (reference sequence). Trimming cost V 4 bases and J 5 bases, with 9 bases left between them. The CDR3 coding sequence is TGTGCCAGTAGTACGGGGTCTTATCAGCCCCAGCATTTT. It specifies CASSTGSYQPQHF.